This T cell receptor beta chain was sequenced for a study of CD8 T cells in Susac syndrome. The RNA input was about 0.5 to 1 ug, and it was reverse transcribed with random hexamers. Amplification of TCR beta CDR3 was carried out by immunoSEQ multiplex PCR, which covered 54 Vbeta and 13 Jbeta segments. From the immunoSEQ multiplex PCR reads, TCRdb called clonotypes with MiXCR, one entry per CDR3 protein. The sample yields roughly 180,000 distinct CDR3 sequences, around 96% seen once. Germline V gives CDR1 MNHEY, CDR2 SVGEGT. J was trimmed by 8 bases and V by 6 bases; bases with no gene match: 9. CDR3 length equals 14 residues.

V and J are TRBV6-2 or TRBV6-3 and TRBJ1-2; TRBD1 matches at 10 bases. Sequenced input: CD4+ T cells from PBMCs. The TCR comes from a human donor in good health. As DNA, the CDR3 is TGTGCCAGCAGGCTCGGACAGGGGGATGTCGGCTACACCTTC. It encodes CASRLGQGDVGYTF.